The rows below give T cell receptor beta chains drawn from one sample of a study of T cells in narcolepsy. The repertoire was sequenced with immunoSEQ multiplex PCR; TCRdb's copy has only in-frame clones and lacks some. The repertoire holds over 25,000 clones, with approximately 86% as singletons. The sequenced sample consisted of CD45RA- memory CD4+ T cells from PBMCs. All receptors derive from a human donor with narcolepsy. Both conserved end residues are part of each CDR3. Fields, in order: V gene, clone size, D gene, J gene, CDR3 protein, CDR3 DNA. D genes are given only for firm matches. Clone sizes are given selectively: once, few, many, or a class where the clone is expanded.

TRBV16	-	-	TRBJ2-1	CASSPRRDQGSFF	TGTGCCAGCAGCCCAAGACGGGACCAGGGGTCCTTCTTC
TRBV7-8	-	-	TRBJ1-1	CASSFGPGGYTEAFF	TGTGCCAGCAGCTTTGGCCCGGGGGGTTACACTGAAGCTTTCTTT
TRBV7-2	few	-	TRBJ2-2	CASSWNTGELFF	TGTGCCAGCAGCTGGAACACCGGGGAGCTGTTTTTT
TRBV2	-	TRBD1	TRBJ1-1	CASSSDRATEAFF	TGTGCCAGCAGCAGCGACAGGGCCACTGAAGCTTTCTTT
TRBV11-3	-	-	TRBJ1-1	CASSLDLVVVFMNTEAFF	TGTGCCAGCAGCTTAGATCTCGTAGTGGTTTTCATGAACACTGAAGCTTTCTTT
TRBV19	-	TRBD1	TRBJ2-3	CASSRIRDRDTDTQYF	TGTGCCAGTAGTAGGATCCGGGACAGGGATACAGATACGCAGTATTTT
TRBV7-9	-	-	TRBJ2-1	CASSPSGTGAWYNEQFF	TGTGCCAGCAGCCCCAGTGGTACGGGGGCATGGTACAATGAGCAGTTCTTC
TRBV6-5	-	-	TRBJ2-7	CASSYLQGQGYEQYF	TGTGCCAGCAGTTACTTGCAGGGGCAGGGCTACGAGCAGTACTTC
TRBV28	-	-	TRBJ1-2	CASSSDSYGYTF	TGTGCCAGCAGTTCAGACAGCTATGGCTACACCTTC
TRBV6-1	-	TRBD1	TRBJ1-4	CASTEGGGGEKLFF	TGTGCCAGCACCGAAGGGGGCGGAGGTGAAAAACTGTTTTTT
TRBV7-7	few	-	TRBJ1-1	CASSLVHGTEAFF	TGTGCCAGCAGCTTAGTCCATGGCACTGAAGCTTTCTTT
TRBV6-6	-	TRBD2	TRBJ2-1	CASSYPGGGLDEQFF	TGTGCCAGCAGTTACCCCGGGGGGGGGTTGGATGAGCAGTTCTTC
TRBV11-2	-	-	TRBJ1-6	CASSPDPPGNSPLHF	TGTGCCAGCAGCCCAGACCCCCCGGGAAATTCACCCCTCCACTTT
TRBV18	-	TRBD1	TRBJ1-1	CASSPSYITGGTEAFF	TGTGCCAGCTCACCATCTTATATTACAGGGGGCACTGAAGCTTTCTTT
TRBV11-2	-	TRBD1	TRBJ2-5	CASSLLAGQGPETQYF	TGTGCCAGCAGCCTCCTCGCCGGACAGGGGCCGGAGACCCAGTACTTC
TRBV18	-	TRBD1	TRBJ2-7	CASSPGTGSYEQYF	TGTGCCAGCTCACCGGGGACAGGCTCCTACGAGCAGTACTTC
TRBV5-4	-	TRBD1	TRBJ2-1	CASSSPDRVYNEQFF	TGTGCCAGCAGCTCTCCGGACAGGGTATACAATGAGCAGTTCTTC
TRBV7-8	-	TRBD1	TRBJ1-2	CASSQDRSKGYTF	TGTGCCAGCAGCCAGGACAGGAGTAAGGGCTACACCTTC
TRBV4-2	-	-	TRBJ2-3	CASSPKGEGTDTQYF	TGTGCCAGCAGCCCGAAGGGGGAAGGCACAGATACGCAGTATTTT
TRBV18	-	-	TRBJ1-1	CASSPGAVLNTEAFF	TGTGCCAGCTCACCGGGGGCAGTTCTGAACACTGAAGCTTTCTTT
TRBV18	few	-	TRBJ1-3	CASSPSRTVSGNTIYF	TGTGCCAGCTCACCGTCCCGGACCGTCTCTGGAAACACCATATATTTT
TRBV10-3	-	-	TRBJ2-3	CAISDSTDTQYF	TGTGCCATCAGTGACAGCACAGATACGCAGTATTTT
TRBV2	-	TRBD1	TRBJ1-1	CASSSQGQGHTEAFF	TGTGCCAGCAGTTCCCAGGGACAGGGTCACACTGAAGCTTTCTTT
TRBV5-1	-	-	TRBJ1-4	CASSLGGAATNEKLFF	TGCGCCAGCAGCTTGGGGGGGGCCGCAACTAATGAAAAACTGTTTTTT
TRBV6-5	-	-	TRBJ2-7	CASYQSYAYEQYF	TGTGCCAGCTACCAGTCCTATGCCTACGAGCAGTACTTC
TRBV27	-	TRBD2	TRBJ2-3	CASKPRGSSGGRADTQYF	TGTGCCAGCAAACCCCGAGGGTCTAGCGGGGGCCGGGCAGATACGCAGTATTTT
TRBV7-6	-	TRBD2	TRBJ2-5	CASSRLAWETQYF	TGTGCCAGCAGCCGACTAGCGTGGGAGACCCAGTACTTC
TRBV5-4	-	-	TRBJ2-3	CASSSDSSSGDTQYF	TGTGCCAGCAGCTCCGACAGTTCCTCGGGGGATACGCAGTATTTT
TRBV7-2	-	-	TRBJ1-2	CASSEQGTYGYTF	TGTGCCAGCAGCGAGCAGGGGACCTATGGCTACACCTTC
TRBV6-1	-	TRBD1	TRBJ1-2	CASSERPTGNYGYTF	TGTGCCAGCAGTGAACGTCCGACAGGGAACTATGGCTACACCTTC
TRBV5-6	-	-	TRBJ2-7	CASSLEDRDEQYF	TGTGCCAGCAGCTTGGAAGACAGAGACGAGCAGTACTTC
TRBV2	-	-	TRBJ2-3	CASSSRQGITDTQYF	TGTGCCAGCAGTTCACGGCAGGGGATCACAGATACGCAGTATTTT
TRBV23-1	-	TRBD1	TRBJ2-5	CASSPPDRGLEETQYF	TGCGCCAGCAGTCCCCCCGACAGGGGGCTGGAAGAGACCCAGTACTTC
TRBV19	once	-	TRBJ1-1	CASRDRTNTEAFF	TGTGCCAGCAGAGACAGGACGAACACTGAAGCTTTCTTT
TRBV5-1	-	-	TRBJ1-3	CASMADSSGNTIYF	TGCGCCAGCATGGCAGATAGCTCTGGAAACACCATATATTTT
TRBV11-1	once	TRBD1	TRBJ2-7	CASSLGRGRFAQYF	TGTGCCAGCAGCTTGGGCAGGGGGCGATTCGCGCAGTACTTC
TRBV10-3	-	-	TRBJ2-6	CAISHLSWIQSRANVLTF	TGTGCCATCAGTCACTTAAGCTGGATACAAAGTCGGGCCAACGTCCTGACTTTC